A single sample is the source of the 19 T cell receptor beta chains below, sequenced in a study of CD8 T cells in ankylosing spondylitis. Their recognized antigens are unknown. Via MiXCR, TCRdb re-called the 5' RACE reads, giving one row per CDR3 protein. The sample includes roughly 700,000 distinct CDR3 sequences, around 17% of them seen just once. Regarding the study as a whole: A motif of 7 or 8 highly homologous TCR beta variants was seen as apparently characteristic of ankylosing spondylitis blood.

The specimen was blood, either unsorted or a sorted T cell fraction (not recorded which). The receptor source for this set is a male donor with ankylosing spondylitis.

This clonotype was observed at least ten times. CDR3 in amino acids: CASSLALGGGYEAFF. The DNA for the CDR3 is TGTGCCAGCAGCTTAGCGCTAGGGGGGGGATATGAAGCTTTCTTT. This chain links TRBV7-9 with TRBJ1-1; D is possibly TRBD1 (6 bases). Germline V lookup: CDR1 SEHNR, CDR2 FQNEAQ (reference sequence). This CDR3 is 15 amino acids long. Trimming cost V 0 bases and J 7 bases, with 15 bases left between them. Together with reference TRBV7-9 and TRBJ1-1, the CDR3 gives the full variable domain: DTGVSQNPRHKITKRGQNVTFRCDPISEHNRLYWYRQTLGQGPEFLTYFQNEAQLEKSRLLSDRFSAERPKGSFSTLEIQRTEQGDSAMYLCASSLALGGGYEAFFGQGTRLTVV.

Many counts were recorded for this clonotype. This chain links TRBV29-1 with TRBJ2-3, with 7 bases aligning to TRBD2. The CDR3 totals 17 residues. Trimming at V came to 2 bases and at J to 7 bases, leaving 18 bases not matched to a gene. Germline lookup yields CDR1 SQVTM and CDR2 ANQGSEA. CDR3: CSVESPGRGIHVNTQYF. CDR3 sequence (DNA): TGCAGCGTTGAATCCCCGGGGAGGGGAATTCACGTTAATACGCAGTATTTT.

A few counts support this clonotype. The rearrangement uses TRBV5-4 and TRBJ2-1, with 10 bases lining up with TRBD1. The CDR3 covers 15 residues. Germline CDR1 reads SGHNT; CDR2 reads YYREEE (reference sequence). The V segment lost 4 bases and the J segment 7 bases; nucleotides outside the gene matches: 8. CDR3 amino acids: CASSRGDRGENEQFF. DNA of the CDR3: TGTGCCAGCAGCCGGGGGGACAGGGGAGAGAATGAGCAGTTCTTC.

This clonotype has a count of ten or more. The chain has TRBV3-1 and TRBJ2-2; TRBD1 agrees at 8 bases. Trimming removed 9 bases from V and 0 bases from J; junction bases left unmatched: 3. CDR3 length: 14 residues. CDR1 and CDR2 from the germline V gene are LGHDT and YNNKEL (reference sequence). CDR3 amino acids: CASRQGTNTGELFF. The CDR3 DNA reads as TGTGCCAGTCGACAGGGGACGAACACCGGGGAGCTGTTTTTT.

This clonotype was detected only once. Since the CDR3 does not end with the conserved phenylalanine or tryptophan, this likely comes from a read error. V gene TRBV7-9 combines with J gene TRBJ2-3; 7 bases are a match to TRBD1. This CDR3 spans 13 amino acids. Unmatched junction bases numbered 3, after V lost 4 bases and J lost 5 bases. Per germline, CDR1 SEHNR and CDR2 FQNEAQ (reference sequence). The CDR3 coding sequence is TGTGCCAGCAGCTCCCAGGGGGAAGATACGCAGTATTTA. This gives the protein CASSSQGEDTQYL.

This clonotype was recorded only once. V usage is TRBV6-5 and J usage is TRBJ2-2; no reliable D call. Germline CDR1 and CDR2: MNHEY and SVGAGI. The CDR3 is 17 residues long. Trimming cost V 3 bases and J 1 base, with 15 bases left between them. CDR3 region: CASSYDARAWNTGELFF. CDR3 coding DNA: TGTGCCAGCAGTTATGATGCCAGAGCCTGGAACACCGGGGAGCTGTTTTTT.

The V call is TRBV12-3 or TRBV12-4, the J call TRBJ2-7, with 7 bases identical to TRBD1. The CDR3 is made up of 15 amino acids. Unmatched junction bases numbered 7, after V lost 5 bases and J lost 0 bases. In DNA form, the CDR3 reads TGTGCCAGCAGTCCCGGGACAGCCCACTCCTACGAGCAGTACTTC. It is translated as CASSPGTAHSYEQYF.

This chain connects TRBV20-1 to TRBJ2-1; TRBD2 matches 8 bases. J gave up 6 bases and V 3 bases, and 7 bases lay outside the gene matches. There are 14 residues in the CDR3. Per germline, CDR1 DFQATT and CDR2 SNEGSKA (reference sequence). CDR3 in amino acids: CSARWLAGSNEQFF. CDR3 in DNA: TGCAGTGCTAGGTGGCTAGCGGGTTCCAATGAGCAGTTCTTC.

The chain carries TRBV28 and TRBJ1-5; D unresolved. V was clipped by 6 bases and J by 1 base, with 16 bases between them. The CDR3 covers 16 residues. Germline V gene sequence: CDR1 MDHEN, CDR2 SYDVKM. CDR3 coding DNA: TGTGCCAGCAGGACGGGCCAACAGCAAAGCAATCAGCCCCAGCATTTT. It translates to CASRTGQQQSNQPQHF.

J is TRBJ2-1 and V is TRBV4-1; possibly TRBD2 for D (6 bases). Germline V CDR1 and CDR2: MGHRA, YSYEKL. Trimming took off 4 bases at V and 0 bases at J, with 10 bases between the two ends. CDR3 length: 15 residues. This chain's CDR3 is CASSLRGTSYNEQFF. The DNA for the CDR3 is TGCGCCAGCAGCCTACGGGGGACCTCCTACAATGAGCAGTTCTTC.

The chain employs TRBV10-3 and TRBJ2-2; 10 bases fit TRBD1. V lost 6 bases and J lost 3; bases outside the gene matches: 4. CDR1 is ENHRY, CDR2 SYGVKD, per germline. CDR3 length: 15 residues. For the CDR3, the DNA is TGTGCCATCAGCTCCGGGACAGGGGACACCGGGGAGCTGTTTTTT. Its protein is CAISSGTGDTGELFF.

In DNA form, the CDR3 reads TGTGCCAGCGCAGGGGGCGGGGGCGAGCAGTACTTC. Translating gives CASAGGGGEQYF. The chain has TRBV7-6 and TRBJ2-7, with a tentative D call TRBD1 (8 bases). Germline-derived CDR1 and CDR2 are SGHVS and FNYEAQ. This CDR3 has 12 amino acids. V was pared by 8 bases and J by 6 bases, with 14 bases between.

The chain carries TRBV4-1 and TRBJ2-7; D unclear. The V and J ends lost 4 bases and 0 bases respectively, with 10 bases between them. Germline V gives CDR1 MGHRA, CDR2 YSYEKL. The CDR3 has 14 residues. The CDR3, as DNA: TGCGCCAGCAGCCTCCGGGTGGACTCCTACGAGCAGTACTTC. This codes for CASSLRVDSYEQYF.

CDR3: CASSLSGFEAFF. DNA of the CDR3: TGTGCCAGCAGCTTGAGTGGGTTTGAAGCTTTCTTT. This chain uses TRBV5-6 with TRBJ1-1; D call uncertain. The CDR3 length is 12 residues. CDR1 is SGHDT, CDR2 YYEEEE, per germline. V lost 1 base and J lost 7, with 8 bases in between.

A few counts support this clonotype. The rearrangement uses TRBV15 and TRBJ2-7, with D unresolved. V shed 0 bases and J shed 0 bases, with 9 bases lying between them. The germline CDR1 and CDR2 sequences are LNHNV and YYDKDF (reference sequence). The length of the CDR3 is 15 residues. This chain's CDR3 is CATSRDGTSSYEQYF. The CDR3 region has the DNA TGTGCCACCAGCAGAGATGGAACGAGCTCCTACGAGCAGTACTTC.

The chain has TRBV28 and TRBJ1-1; D possibly corresponds to TRBD1 (6 bases). The CDR3 spans 15 residues. V was trimmed by 6 bases and J by 4 bases, leaving 18 bases between them. CDR1 is MDHEN, CDR2 SYDVKM, per germline. In nucleotides, the CDR3 is TGTGCCAGCAGAGTACAGGGTTTGGGGACCACTGAAGCTTTCTTT. This translates into CASRVQGLGTTEAFF. Complete variable domain (other parts from reference TRBV28 and TRBJ1-1): DVKVTQSSRYLVKRTGEKVFLECVQDMDHENMFWYRQDPGLGLRLIYFSYDVKMKEKGDIPEGYSVSREKKERFSLILESASTNQTSMYLCASRVQGLGTTEAFFGQGTRLTVV.

This clonotype has just a few counts. The V gene is TRBV5-1, the J gene TRBJ2-7; no firm D call. The CDR3 is made up of 17 amino acids. The V end was cut by 3 bases, the J end by 0 bases, with 19 bases between. Germline V gene data show CDR1 as SGHRS and CDR2 as YFSETQ. The DNA for the CDR3 is TGCGCCAGCAGCTCCAGCCCGGAGACCCCCGACTCCTACGAGCAGTACTTC. Protein: CASSSSPETPDSYEQYF.

The chain is built from TRBV3-1 and TRBJ2-5; D tentatively reads TRBD1 or TRBD2 (6 bases each). V lost 4 bases and J lost 3, with 15 bases in between. The CDR3 loop spans 15 amino acids. The germline V gene has CDR1 LGHDT and CDR2 YNNKEL (reference sequence). In DNA form, the CDR3 reads TGTGCCAGCAGCCCCCTCGGGGGCCAAAAAGAGACCCAGTACTTC. This sequence encodes CASSPLGGQKETQYF.

The chain couples TRBV18 to TRBJ2-3; perhaps TRBD2 as D (6 bases). The V end lost 3 bases, the J end lost 2 bases, and 12 bases lay between the germline ends. Looked up from germline, CDR1 is KGHSH and CDR2 is LQKENI. The CDR3 is 15 residues long. The CDR3 is CASSPTGDLTDTQYF. The CDR3 nucleotides are TGTGCCAGCTCACCGACGGGGGACCTCACAGATACGCAGTATTTT.